The 19 T cell receptor beta chains given below trace back to one sample, sequenced in a study of T cell responses to AZD1222 COVID-19 vaccine. Assay: immunoSEQ multiplex PCR; the TCRdb copy retains only in-frame clones and omits some. The table includes fewer than 200,000 clones, 87% detected once. The sequences come from peripheral blood, collected 28 days after the second AZD1222 dose. The receptors here all came from an adult who received the AZD1222 COVID-19 vaccine.

The chain combines TRBV2 with TRBJ1-3; D remains unclear. The CDR3 covers 13 residues. In germline, CDR1 is SNHLY, CDR2 FYNNEI. V shed 8 bases and J shed 0 bases, with 8 bases lying between them. The CDR3 DNA reads TGTGCCAGCGTGGCCAGCTCTGGAAACACCATATATTTT. Its protein product is CASVASSGNTIYF. Full variable domain (missing parts from reference TRBV2 and TRBJ1-3): EPEVTQTPSHQVTQMGQEVILRCVPISNHLYFYWYRQILGQKVEFLVSFYNNEISEKSEIFDDQFSVERPDGSNFTLKIRSTKLEDSAMYFCASVASSGNTIYFGEGSWLTVV.

V gene TRBV5-5 combines with J gene TRBJ2-5; D unresolved. The CDR3 consists of 15 residues. Germline CDR1 SGHKS, CDR2 YYEKEE (reference sequence). With 0 bases removed from V and 2 bases from J, the gap between germline ends came to 11 bases. Here the CDR3 DNA reads TGTGCCAGCAGCTTGGGGCAGACAAATCAAGAGACCCAGTACTTC. Amino acids: CASSLGQTNQETQYF.

This clone was recorded once. V gene TRBV3-1 (or the pseudogene TRBV3-2) combines with J gene TRBJ2-5; TRBD2 agrees at 7 bases. V lost 2 bases, J lost 5 bases, and 11 bases stayed unmatched. The CDR3 runs 16 residues. The germline gives CDR1 LGHDT, CDR2 YNNKEL (reference sequence). The CDR3: CASSQRKTSVEETQYF. The CDR3 bases are TGTGCCAGCAGCCAAAGAAAAACTAGCGTGGAGGAGACCCAGTACTTC.

This clone has a handful of counts. The chain joins TRBV12-3 or TRBV12-4 to TRBJ2-1; no definite D call. The germline V and J ends were trimmed by 2 bases and 7 bases, with 6 bases remaining between them. The CDR3 is made up of 12 amino acids. CDR3 sequence reads: CASSLFTNEQFF. In nucleotides, the CDR3 is TGTGCCAGCAGTTTATTTACGAATGAGCAGTTCTTC.

The genes are TRBV6-1 and TRBJ2-7, with D possibly being TRBD2 (5 bases). Germline CDR1 and CDR2: MNHNS and SASEGT. The CDR3 extends over 15 amino acids. Trimming left V 2 bases short and J 7 bases short, with 18 bases between. This CDR3 is CASSEFKLEVLEQYF. CDR3 nucleotide sequence: TGTGCCAGCAGTGAATTCAAACTAGAGGTGTTGGAGCAGTACTTC.

In this sample, this clone turned up a few times. The genes are TRBV27 and TRBJ1-1; D not resolved. CDR3 length equals 14 residues. Per germline, CDR1 MNHEY and CDR2 SMNVEV (reference sequence). V gave up 5 bases and J gave up 0 bases, with 10 bases separating them. In nucleotides, the CDR3 is TGTGCCAGCAGTCTTGGGTCAGTGAACACTGAAGCTTTCTTT. This translates into CASSLGSVNTEAFF.

V usage is TRBV5-1 and J usage is TRBJ1-5; D is unclear. The germline V and J ends were trimmed by 4 bases and 0 bases, with 8 bases remaining between them. Per the germline V gene, CDR1 is SGHRS and CDR2 is YFSETQ. This CDR3 spans 14 amino acids. CDR3 sequence: CASSPTGSNQPQHF. CDR3 bases: TGCGCCAGCAGCCCCACGGGTAGCAATCAGCCCCAGCATTTT.

The CDR3 region is CASSPRQGPGTQYF. Written as DNA, the CDR3 is TGTGCCAGCTCACCACGACAGGGTCCAGGGACCCAGTACTTC. V and J are TRBV18 and TRBJ2-5; TRBD1 aligns across 7 bases. CDR3 length: 14 residues. The germline CDR1 and CDR2 sequences are KGHSH and LQKENI. V lost 1 base and J lost 7; bases outside the gene matches: 6. The variable domain in full, completed from reference TRBV18 and TRBJ2-5, reads NAGVMQNPRHLVRRRGQEARLRCSPMKGHSHVYWYRQLPEEGLKFMVYLQKENIIDESGMPKERFSAEFPKEGPSILRIQQVVRGDSAAYFCASSPRQGPGTQYFGPGTRLLVL.

The rearrangement links TRBV3-1 (or the pseudogene TRBV3-2) to TRBJ2-7; the D is unclear. Germline V gives CDR1 LGHDT, CDR2 YNNKEL (reference sequence). V was trimmed by 1 base and J by 5 bases, leaving 12 bases between them. This CDR3 comprises 14 residues. The CDR3 bases are TGTGCCAGCAGCCAAGTGACCTCGGAACACGAGCAGTACTTC. It translates to CASSQVTSEHEQYF.

This clone was seen once. The V call is TRBV6-1, the J call TRBJ1-1; TRBD1 agrees at 7 bases. J gave up 5 bases and V 2 bases, and 2 bases lay outside the gene matches. The CDR3 loop spans 13 amino acids. The germline CDR1 and CDR2 sequences are MNHNS and SASEGT. CDR3 region: CASSERGRTEAFF. For the CDR3, the DNA is TGTGCCAGCAGTGAAAGGGGGCGGACTGAAGCTTTCTTT.

The V gene is TRBV20-1, the J gene TRBJ2-2; D might be TRBD1 or TRBD2, each matching 6 bases. This CDR3 has 12 amino acids. Germline values: CDR1 DFQATT, CDR2 SNEGSKA (reference sequence). Trimming removed 3 bases from V and 6 bases from J, with 8 bases in between. CDR3 coding DNA: TGCAGTGCTAGTGGGGGGCCCGGGGAGCTGTTTTTT. Translating it yields CSASGGPGELFF.

The chain couples TRBV2 to TRBJ1-2; 7 nucleotides agree with TRBD1. Unmatched junction bases numbered 7, after V lost 5 bases and J lost 4 bases. The germline V gene encodes CDR1 SNHLY and CDR2 FYNNEI. There are 14 residues in the CDR3. This CDR3 reads CASSLRGSGYGYTF. CDR3 bases: TGTGCCAGCAGTCTCAGGGGGTCTGGCTATGGCTACACCTTC.

This chain joins TRBV7-2 and TRBJ1-1; D not certain. CDR1 is SGHTA, CDR2 FQGNSA, per germline. Trimming removed 1 base at V and 5 bases at J, with 8 bases between. The CDR3 contains 13 residues. CDR3 nucleotide sequence: TGTGCCAGCAGCTTAGAGGATATAACTGAAGCTTTCTTT. Protein sequence: CASSLEDITEAFF. Drawing the rest from reference TRBV7-2 and TRBJ1-1, the complete variable domain is GAGVSQSPSNKVTEKGKDVELRCDPISGHTALYWYRQSLGQGLEFLIYFQGNSAPDKSGLPSDRFSAERTGGSVSTLTIQRTQQEDSAVYLCASSLEDITEAFFGQGTRLTVV.

The rearrangement uses TRBV7-8 and TRBJ2-1, with TRBD1 matching over 7 bases. Unmatched junction bases numbered 5, after V lost 4 bases and J lost 8 bases. CDR3 size: 13 residues. Germline CDR1 SGHVS, CDR2 FQNEAQ. In DNA form, the CDR3 reads TGTGCCAGCAGCTCCCGGCAGGGGGATGAGCAGTTCTTC. It yields the protein CASSSRQGDEQFF.

DNA for the CDR3: TGTGCCAGCAGCTCTCCCCGATTGGGCACAGATACGCAGTATTTT. Protein: CASSSPRLGTDTQYF. The chain carries TRBV7-2 and TRBJ2-3; unclear D gene. CDR1 is SGHTA, CDR2 FQGNSA, per germline. V was trimmed by 4 bases and J by 1 base, leaving 12 bases between them. The CDR3 totals 15 residues.

The chain links TRBV18 to TRBJ1-2, with D tentatively TRBD1 (5 bases). V was trimmed by 2 bases and J by 4 bases, leaving 14 bases between them. CDR1 and CDR2 from the germline V gene are KGHSH and LQKENI. CDR3 length: 15 amino acids. The CDR3 loop is CASSPAGTGAYGYTF. The CDR3 coding sequence is TGTGCCAGCTCACCAGCGGGAACTGGGGCCTATGGCTACACCTTC. Supplemented by reference TRBV18 and TRBJ1-2, the full variable domain reads NAGVMQNPRHLVRRRGQEARLRCSPMKGHSHVYWYRQLPEEGLKFMVYLQKENIIDESGMPKERFSAEFPKEGPSILRIQQVVRGDSAAYFCASSPAGTGAYGYTFGSGTRLTVV.

The chain employs TRBV11-2 and TRBJ2-2; the D is unclear. Germline V gives CDR1 SGHAT, CDR2 FQNNGV. The CDR3 extends over 13 amino acids. Trimming removed 5 bases from V and 5 bases from J, with 9 bases in between. The CDR3 region is CASSPRHTGELFF. The CDR3 DNA reads TGTGCCAGCAGCCCCCGACATACCGGGGAGCTGTTTTTT.

V and J are TRBV2 and TRBJ1-3; a possible D gene is TRBD1 (5 bases). The CDR3 loop spans 17 amino acids. Germline values: CDR1 SNHLY, CDR2 FYNNEI. Trimming cost V 3 bases and J 0 bases, with 15 bases left between them. CDR3 residues: CASSEGLLYYSGNTIYF. In nucleotides, the CDR3 is TGTGCCAGCAGTGAGGGGCTACTGTATTACTCTGGAAACACCATATATTTT.

The chain recombines TRBV7-6 with TRBJ2-7; weak D call: TRBD2 (6 bases). This CDR3 region has 20 residues. The germline gives CDR1 SGHVS, CDR2 FNYEAQ. Trimming left V 1 base short and J 5 bases short, with 30 bases between. In nucleotides, the CDR3 is TGTGCCAGCAGCTTAGTGGGACTGTCCTCGGGGTCGGGGTCTCTCAACGAGCAGTACTTC. This sequence encodes CASSLVGLSSGSGSLNEQYF.